This TCR delta chain was identified in a study of gamma-delta T cells after stem cell transplantation. TCRdb re-called clones from the RT-PCR reads via CATT. In the table there are over a thousand delta-chain clones, less than 4% of which are singletons. The germline CDR1 and CDR2 sequences are TSWWSYY and QGS. V gave up 6 bases and J gave up 1 base; unmatched junction bases: 21. CDR3 length: 24 amino acids. As to this clone: This may arise from a read error, as a much more abundant clone is one base away.

This TCR came from a human donor. It is not recorded whose cells these are; they may come from a transplant donor. Sequencing input: gamma-delta T cells. The genes are TRDV1 and TRDJ3, with 13 bases aligning to TRDD3. CDR3 residues: CALGLGRLPPTGGYDSWDTRQMFF. The CDR3 DNA follows: TGTGCTCTTGGTTTGGGTCGGCTCCCCCCAACTGGGGGATACGATTCCTGGGACACCCGACAGATGTTTTTC.